A single sample gave rise to the 8 T cell receptor beta chains below, sequenced in a study of cytomegalovirus exposure and HLA in healthy donors. Vbeta (60) and Jbeta (13) primers were used in the PCR. TCRdb's table, derived via immunoSEQ multiplex PCR, lists solely in-frame clones and lacks some. Found here are 180,000 or so clones, 75% to 80% of them singletons; the top ten hold about 3%. The specimen was PBMCs. Receptors originate from a female donor in good health and CMV-seronegative.

This chain links TRBV21-1 with TRBJ2-1; TRBD2, the table's D call, lacks a check against the DNA. TRBV21-1 is a documented pseudogene. The CDR3 is 16 amino acids. CDR3: CASSKARDYRVNEQFF. As DNA, the CDR3 is TGTGCCAGCAGCAAAGCCCGGGACTACCGCGTCAATGAGCAGTTCTTC.

This clone was counted only a few times. This rearrangement joins TRBV5-4 to TRBJ1-1, with TRBD1 matching 7 bases. The CDR3 totals 16 residues. The V and J ends lost 4 bases and 5 bases, in that order; junction bases with no gene match: 14. Germline CDR1 SGHNT, CDR2 YYREEE (reference sequence). In nucleotides, the CDR3 is TGTGCCAGCAGCCAGAACGACAGGGTTTGGGTAACTGAAGCTTTCTTT. Protein product: CASSQNDRVWVTEAFF.

The V call is TRBV30, the J call TRBJ1-5; D perhaps matches TRBD1 (6 bases). V was cut by 2 bases and J by 7 bases, with 15 bases left in between. The germline V gene has CDR1 GTSNPN and CDR2 SVGIG (reference sequence). CDR3 length equals 14 residues. DNA for the CDR3: TGTGCCTGGAGTCGGTGGGGGGGCAGACAGCCCCAGCATTTT. Protein product: CAWSRWGGRQPQHF.

The chain links TRBV27 to TRBJ2-5; the match to TRBD2 covers 8 bases. TRBJ2-7 matches the DNA end more closely, so the J call is doubtful. This CDR3 comprises 15 residues. Germline lookup yields CDR1 MNHEY and CDR2 SMNVEV (reference sequence). The CDR3 here is CASSFATSGIYEQYF. The CDR3 DNA follows: TGTGCCAGCAGTTTCGCAACTAGCGGAATCTACGAGCAGTACTTC.

This chain uses TRBV2 with TRBJ1-1, with D unresolved. This CDR3 has 13 amino acids. Germline CDR1 SNHLY, CDR2 FYNNEI. V lost 10 bases, J lost 1 base, and 13 bases lay in between. Here the CDR3 reads CATQTHPNTEAFF. The CDR3 DNA follows: TGTGCCACACAGACCCACCCGAACACTGAAGCTTTCTTT.

The V call is TRBV4-3, the J call TRBJ2-5; TRBD2 aligns across 10 bases. V shed 0 bases, J shed 5 bases, and the junction held 3 bases outside the gene matches. This CDR3 region has 15 residues. Germline V gives CDR1 LGHNA, CDR2 YSLEER. The CDR3 loop is CASSQDGTSVETQYF. Written as DNA, the CDR3 is TGCGCCAGCAGCCAAGATGGGACTAGCGTGGAGACCCAGTACTTC.

A remark on this clone: The same CDR3 is also encoded by other DNA sequences in this sample. Here the CDR3 DNA reads TGTGCCAGAAATCCCATAGCGGGGGGGCGAGAGCAGTTCTTC. Amino acids: CARNPIAGGREQFF. V is TRBV2 and J is TRBJ2-1, with 11 bases identical to TRBD2. The V segment lost 9 bases and the J segment 10 bases; nucleotides outside the gene matches: 11. The CDR3 is 14 amino acids. From germline, CDR1 is SNHLY and CDR2 FYNNEI.

V usage is TRBV6-1 and J usage is TRBJ2-7; D might be TRBD2 (6 bases). Germline CDR1 and CDR2: MNHNS and SASEGT. The CDR3 is made up of 14 amino acids. Deletions cut 9 bases from V and 6 bases from J, with 21 bases between. The CDR3 reads CASTSSGTSREQYF. CDR3 DNA sequence: TGTGCCAGTACTTCATCCGGGACTTCTCGCGAGCAGTACTTC.